The following is a TCR beta chain sequence with its context. Its antigen remains unknown. The CDR3 spans 16 residues. Trimming took 2 bases from V and 4 from J, leaving 17 bases between them. Germline V gene data show CDR1 as SGDLS and CDR2 as YYNGEE. Sequencing targeted expressed TCRB transcripts, as all isolated RNA had been reverse transcribed. The data were produced by immunoSEQ multiplex PCR, yet TCRdb's version contains in-frame clones alone and is incomplete. In the table there are 15,000 to 20,000 clones, 50% of which are singletons. This sample was included in a study of beta chain features in type 1 diabetes. General observations from the study: A potential influence of HLA type upon TCRB rearrangement remained unresolved herein. Shortening of TCRB CDR3s, moderate but significant, appeared in all four CD4+ subsets of Type 1 diabetes patients. VDJ junctions sequenced from type 1 diabetes patients showed fewer insertions and more deletions. In comparison with healthy donors, patients had naive, central memory and Treg TCRB repertoires that appeared more similar.

The source is a man between 18 and 35 years old in good health. The chain couples TRBV9 to TRBJ2-3; D might be TRBD1 (6 bases). The sequencing input was stem cell memory CD4+ T cells from blood. The CDR3 region is CASSVTGVAWPDTQYF. DNA for the CDR3: TGTGCCAGCAGCGTGACAGGAGTGGCGTGGCCAGATACGCAGTATTTT.